This TCR beta chain came from a study of cytomegalovirus exposure and HLA in healthy donors. Study details: Of the donors genotyped, some 400 in all, about 82% fell in the Caucasian-associated ancestry cluster. Study outcomes and limitations: According to an earlier analysis, most TCR beta V segments yielded productive rearrangements about 90% or about 30% of the time. Some TCR beta chains (about 170 of them) were listed as cytomegalovirus-associated. In a later analysis, DRB1 alleles had the most associated TCRs; HLA-C alleles the fewest.

This clone showed up just once. Its antigen is unknown. In the PCR, 60 Vbeta and 13 Jbeta primers were used. TCRdb's table, derived via immunoSEQ multiplex PCR, lists solely in-frame clones and lacks some. The sample consists of 90,000 or so clones, around 80% of them appearing once. The junction had 2 bases not matched to a gene; V was cut back by 3 bases and J by 0 bases. The length of the CDR3 is 15 residues. Germline V gene sequence: CDR1 MNHEY, CDR2 SMNVEV (reference sequence). The receptor's source is a male donor in good health and CMV-seropositive. This chain links TRBV27 with TRBJ2-3; 8 nucleotides match TRBD2. What was sequenced was PBMCs. The CDR3 sequence: CASSFGGVSTDTQYF. CDR3 nucleotide sequence: TGTGCCAGCAGTTTCGGGGGGGTGAGCACAGATACGCAGTATTTT.